This TCR beta chain was retrieved from a study of T cell responses to AZD1222 COVID-19 vaccine. At the level of the study: Second doses that came at about 4 or about 12 weeks were put together.

The assay was immunoSEQ multiplex PCR, and TCRdb's table has in-frame clones only and misses some. The sample shows around 30,000 clones, approximately 91% of them seen only once. This CDR3 is built from 16 residues. V gave up 4 bases and J gave up 4 bases; unmatched junction bases: 8. Germline V CDR1 and CDR2: MNHEY, SVGAGI. Study-level results: Only a handful of AZD1222 recipients tested seropositive at baseline. A mostly white British donor set with more females was recruited, and clonal diversity was possibly underestimated.

As regards this clone: The antigen is unknown.

V is TRBV6-5 and J is TRBJ2-2; 8 nucleotides match TRBD1. The sequencing used peripheral blood, collected on day 0 of AZD1222 vaccination. The sequence was obtained from an adult in good health. Here the CDR3 DNA reads TGTGCCAGCAGTTGGCCCCCAGGGGGCAGCACCGGGGAGCTGTTTTTT. Its translation is CASSWPPGGSTGELFF.